Below are 5 T cell receptor beta chains sequenced from a single sample in a study of T cell responses to AZD1222 COVID-19 vaccine. TCRdb's table, derived via immunoSEQ multiplex PCR, lists solely in-frame clones and lacks some. The sample lists about 120,000 clones; around nine tenths were seen once. The sequencing here drew on peripheral blood, taken on day 0 of AZD1222 vaccination. Source of these receptors: an adult in good health.

This sequence joins TRBV2 and TRBJ1-2; D is undetermined. Germline CDR1 reads SNHLY; CDR2 reads FYNNEI. The CDR3 runs 14 residues. V lost 0 bases to trimming and J lost 6 bases, with 11 bases between them. The CDR3 sequence is CASSEARNTNGYTF. In DNA, the CDR3 is TGTGCCAGCAGTGAAGCGCGGAACACGAATGGCTACACCTTC.

The rearrangement links TRBV29-1 to TRBJ2-3; D is undetermined. Trimming pared 2 bases from V and 1 base from J, leaving 7 bases between. The CDR3 is 13 amino acids. Germline V lookup: CDR1 SQVTM, CDR2 ANQGSEA. This CDR3 reads CSVELEGTDTQYF. The CDR3 nucleotides read TGCAGCGTTGAACTGGAAGGCACAGATACGCAGTATTTT.

The rearrangement joins TRBV6-6 to TRBJ1-4, with a tentative D call TRBD1 (6 bases). The CDR3 covers 18 residues. V lost 5 bases to trimming and J lost 3 bases, with 22 bases between them. In germline, CDR1 is MNHNY, CDR2 SVGAGI (reference sequence). The DNA for the CDR3 is TGTGCCAGCAGTCCAATTCGCCCCATGGGGGCTGCTAATGAAAAACTGTTTTTT. Amino acid sequence: CASSPIRPMGAANEKLFF.

The rearrangement uses TRBV24-1 and TRBJ1-2; 8 bases align to TRBD1. Germline CDR1 and CDR2: KGHDR and SFDVKD. The CDR3 length is 13 residues. V shed 4 bases, J shed 8 bases, and the junction held 5 bases outside the gene matches. The DNA for the CDR3 is TGTGCCACCAGTGAAGGACAGGGATGGGGCTACACCTTC. Its translation is CATSEGQGWGYTF.

The chain is built from TRBV2 and TRBJ1-5; 9 bases map to TRBD1. The V gene's germline CDR1 is SNHLY and CDR2 FYNNEI. The CDR3 has 15 amino acids. Trimming cost V 6 bases and J 7 bases; bases outside gene matches: 10. The CDR3 bases are TGTGCCAGCAGCCTAGCGGGGACAGGGAACCAGCCCCAGCATTTT. As protein: CASSLAGTGNQPQHF. The full variable domain, rest sourced from reference TRBV2 and TRBJ1-5, is EPEVTQTPSHQVTQMGQEVILRCVPISNHLYFYWYRQILGQKVEFLVSFYNNEISEKSEIFDDQFSVERPDGSNFTLKIRSTKLEDSAMYFCASSLAGTGNQPQHFGDGTRLSIL.